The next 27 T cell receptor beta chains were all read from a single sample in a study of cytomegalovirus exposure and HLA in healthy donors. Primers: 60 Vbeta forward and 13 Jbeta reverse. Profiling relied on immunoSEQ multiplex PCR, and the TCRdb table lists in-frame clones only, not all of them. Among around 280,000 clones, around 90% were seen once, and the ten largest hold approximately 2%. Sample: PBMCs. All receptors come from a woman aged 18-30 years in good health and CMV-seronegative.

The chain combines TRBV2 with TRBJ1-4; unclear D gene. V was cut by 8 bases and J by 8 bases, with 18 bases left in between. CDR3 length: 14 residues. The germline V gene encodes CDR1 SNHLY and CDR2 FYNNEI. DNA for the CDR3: TGTGCCAGCCGCCCCGGGGAAGTTTTGGAAAAACTGTTTTTT. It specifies CASRPGEVLEKLFF.

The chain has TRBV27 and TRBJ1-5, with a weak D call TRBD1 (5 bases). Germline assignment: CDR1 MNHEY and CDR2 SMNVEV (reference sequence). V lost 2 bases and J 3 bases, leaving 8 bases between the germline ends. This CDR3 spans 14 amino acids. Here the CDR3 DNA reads TGTGCCAGCAGTTTAGGGGCGTTCAATCAGCCCCAGCATTTT. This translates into CASSLGAFNQPQHF.

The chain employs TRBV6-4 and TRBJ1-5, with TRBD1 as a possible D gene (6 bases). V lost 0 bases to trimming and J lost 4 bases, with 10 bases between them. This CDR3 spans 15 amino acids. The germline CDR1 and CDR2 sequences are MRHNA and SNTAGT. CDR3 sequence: CASSDSPDRNQPQHF. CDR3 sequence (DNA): TGTGCCAGCAGTGACTCGCCGGACAGAAATCAGCCCCAGCATTTT.

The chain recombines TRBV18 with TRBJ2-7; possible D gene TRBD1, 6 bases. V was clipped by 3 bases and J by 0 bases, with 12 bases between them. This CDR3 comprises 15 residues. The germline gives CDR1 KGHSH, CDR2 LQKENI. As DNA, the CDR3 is TGTGCCAGCTCACCCCTCCGGGACAACTCCTACGAGCAGTACTTC. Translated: CASSPLRDNSYEQYF.

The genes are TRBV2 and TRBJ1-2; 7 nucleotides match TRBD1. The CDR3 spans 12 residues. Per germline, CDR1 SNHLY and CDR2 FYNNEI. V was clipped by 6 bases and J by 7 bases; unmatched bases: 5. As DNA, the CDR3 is TGTGCCAGCAGAGGGGGCAGCGCTGGCTACACCTTC. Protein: CASRGGSAGYTF.

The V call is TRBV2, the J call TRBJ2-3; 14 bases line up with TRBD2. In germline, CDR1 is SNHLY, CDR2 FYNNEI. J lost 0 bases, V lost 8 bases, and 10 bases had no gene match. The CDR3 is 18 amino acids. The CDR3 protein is CASGGGLAGGRSTDTQYF. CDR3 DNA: TGTGCCAGCGGAGGAGGACTAGCGGGGGGAAGAAGCACAGATACGCAGTATTTT.

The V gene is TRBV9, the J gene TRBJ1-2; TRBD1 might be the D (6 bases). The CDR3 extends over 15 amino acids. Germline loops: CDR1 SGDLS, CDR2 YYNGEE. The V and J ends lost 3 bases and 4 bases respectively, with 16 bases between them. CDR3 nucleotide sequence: TGTGCCAGCAGCGCCGGGGGAGGGGGAGGCTATGGCTACACCTTC. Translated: CASSAGGGGGYGYTF.

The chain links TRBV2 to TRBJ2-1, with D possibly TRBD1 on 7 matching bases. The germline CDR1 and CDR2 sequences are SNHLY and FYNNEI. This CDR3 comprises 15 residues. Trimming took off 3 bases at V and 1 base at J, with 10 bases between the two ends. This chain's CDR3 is CASSDGGQSYNEQFF. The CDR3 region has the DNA TGTGCCAGCAGTGACGGGGGACAGTCCTACAATGAGCAGTTCTTC.

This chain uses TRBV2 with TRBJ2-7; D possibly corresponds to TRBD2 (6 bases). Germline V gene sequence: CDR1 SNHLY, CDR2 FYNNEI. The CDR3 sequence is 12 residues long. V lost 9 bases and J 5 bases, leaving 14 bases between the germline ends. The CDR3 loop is CASVLWGDEQYF. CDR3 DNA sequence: TGTGCCAGTGTTCTTTGGGGGGACGAGCAGTACTTC. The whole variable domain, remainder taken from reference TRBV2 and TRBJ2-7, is EPEVTQTPSHQVTQMGQEVILRCVPISNHLYFYWYRQILGQKVEFLVSFYNNEISEKSEIFDDQFSVERPDGSNFTLKIRSTKLEDSAMYFCASVLWGDEQYFGPGTRLTVT.

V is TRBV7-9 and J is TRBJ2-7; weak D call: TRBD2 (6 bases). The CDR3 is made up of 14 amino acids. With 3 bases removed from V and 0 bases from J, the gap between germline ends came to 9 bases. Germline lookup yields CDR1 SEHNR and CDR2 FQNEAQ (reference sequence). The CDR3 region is CASSLGGASYEQYF. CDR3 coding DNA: TGTGCCAGCAGCTTGGGCGGGGCCTCCTACGAGCAGTACTTC.

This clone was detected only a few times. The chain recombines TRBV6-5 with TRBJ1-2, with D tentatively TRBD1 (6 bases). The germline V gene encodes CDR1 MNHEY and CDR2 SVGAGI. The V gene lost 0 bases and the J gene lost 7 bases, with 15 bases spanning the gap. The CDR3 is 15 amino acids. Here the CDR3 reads CASSYSNTGMGGYTF. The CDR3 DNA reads TGTGCCAGCAGTTACTCGAATACAGGGATGGGTGGCTACACCTTC.

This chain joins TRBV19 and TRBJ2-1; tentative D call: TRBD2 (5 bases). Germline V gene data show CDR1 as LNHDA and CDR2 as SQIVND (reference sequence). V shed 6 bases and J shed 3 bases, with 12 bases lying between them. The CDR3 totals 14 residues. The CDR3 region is CASSYGDGYNEQFF. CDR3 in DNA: TGTGCCAGTAGCTACGGGGATGGCTACAATGAGCAGTTCTTC.

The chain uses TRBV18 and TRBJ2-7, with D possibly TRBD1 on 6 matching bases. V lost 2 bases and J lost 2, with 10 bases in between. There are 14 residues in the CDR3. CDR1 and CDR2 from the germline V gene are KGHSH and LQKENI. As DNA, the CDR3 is TGTGCCAGCTCACCAGTCAGGGGAACCTACGAGCAGTACTTC. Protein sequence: CASSPVRGTYEQYF. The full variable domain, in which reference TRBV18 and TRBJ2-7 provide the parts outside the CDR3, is NAGVMQNPRHLVRRRGQEARLRCSPMKGHSHVYWYRQLPEEGLKFMVYLQKENIIDESGMPKERFSAEFPKEGPSILRIQQVVRGDSAAYFCASSPVRGTYEQYFGPGTRLTVT.

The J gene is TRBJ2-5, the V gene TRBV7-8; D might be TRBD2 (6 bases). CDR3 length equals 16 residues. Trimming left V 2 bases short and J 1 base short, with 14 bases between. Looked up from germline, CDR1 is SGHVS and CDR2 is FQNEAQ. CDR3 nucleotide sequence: TGTGCCAGCAGCTTATCTTCTAGCGAGACCCAAGAGACCCAGTACTTC. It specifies CASSLSSSETQETQYF. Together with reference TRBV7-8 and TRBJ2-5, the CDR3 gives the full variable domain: GAGVSQSPRYKVAKRGQDVALRCDPISGHVSLFWYQQALGQGPEFLTYFQNEAQLDKSGLPSDRFFAERPEGSVSTLKIQRTQQEDSAVYLCASSLSSSETQETQYFGPGTRLLVL.

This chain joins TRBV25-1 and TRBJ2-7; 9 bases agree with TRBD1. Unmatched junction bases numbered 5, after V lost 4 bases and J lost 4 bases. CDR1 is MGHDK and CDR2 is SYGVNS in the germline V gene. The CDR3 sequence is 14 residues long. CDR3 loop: CASSAWDRVYEQYF. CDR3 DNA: TGTGCCAGCAGTGCCTGGGACAGGGTGTACGAGCAGTACTTC.

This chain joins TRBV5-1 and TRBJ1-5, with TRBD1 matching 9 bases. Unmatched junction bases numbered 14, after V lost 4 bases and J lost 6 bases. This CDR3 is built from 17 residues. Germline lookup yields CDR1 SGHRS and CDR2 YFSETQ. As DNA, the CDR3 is TGCGCCAGCAGCCCTGAACCCGGGACAGGGAATGTTCAGCCCCAGCATTTT. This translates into CASSPEPGTGNVQPQHF.

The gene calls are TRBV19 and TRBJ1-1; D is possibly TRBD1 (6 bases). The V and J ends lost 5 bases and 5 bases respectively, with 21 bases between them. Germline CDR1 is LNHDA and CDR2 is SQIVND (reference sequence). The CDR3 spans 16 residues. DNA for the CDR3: TGTGCCAGTAGTGCATCTCCTTCAGGGGTAGGGACTGAAGCTTTCTTT. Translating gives CASSASPSGVGTEAFF. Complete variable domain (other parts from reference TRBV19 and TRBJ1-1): DGGITQSPKYLFRKEGQNVTLSCEQNLNHDAMYWYRQDPGQGLRLIYYSQIVNDFQKGDIAEGYSVSREKKESFPLTVTSAQKNPTAFYLCASSASPSGVGTEAFFGQGTRLTVV.

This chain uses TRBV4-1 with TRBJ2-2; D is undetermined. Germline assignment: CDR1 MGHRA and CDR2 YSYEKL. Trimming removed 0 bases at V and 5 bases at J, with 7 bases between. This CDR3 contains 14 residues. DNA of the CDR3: TGCGCCAGCAGCCAAGATCTCGGGACCGGGGAGCTGTTTTTT. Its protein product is CASSQDLGTGELFF.

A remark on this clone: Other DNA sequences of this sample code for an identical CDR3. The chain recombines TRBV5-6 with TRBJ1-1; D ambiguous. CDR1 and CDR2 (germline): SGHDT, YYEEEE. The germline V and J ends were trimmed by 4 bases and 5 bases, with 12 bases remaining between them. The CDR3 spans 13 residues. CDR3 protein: CASSLGRGTEAFF. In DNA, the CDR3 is TGTGCCAGCAGCCTGGGTCGGGGAACTGAAGCTTTCTTT. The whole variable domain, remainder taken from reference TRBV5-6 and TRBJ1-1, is DAGVTQSPTHLIKTRGQQVTLRCSPKSGHDTVSWYQQALGQGPQFIFQYYEEEERQRGNFPDRFSGHQFPNYSSELNVNALLLGDSALYLCASSLGRGTEAFFGQGTRLTVV.

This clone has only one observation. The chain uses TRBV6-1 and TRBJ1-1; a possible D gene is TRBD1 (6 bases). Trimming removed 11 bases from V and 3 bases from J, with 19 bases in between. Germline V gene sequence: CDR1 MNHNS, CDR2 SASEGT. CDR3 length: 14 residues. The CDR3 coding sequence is TGTGCCGCCCCGAAGGGGGGGGCCTACACTGAAGCTTTCTTT. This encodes CAAPKGGAYTEAFF.

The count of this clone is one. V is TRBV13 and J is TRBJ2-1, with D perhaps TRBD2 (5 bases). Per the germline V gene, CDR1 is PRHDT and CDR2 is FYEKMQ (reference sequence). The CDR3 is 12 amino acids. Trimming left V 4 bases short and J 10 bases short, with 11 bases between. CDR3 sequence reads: CASSSGRKEQFF. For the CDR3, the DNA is TGTGCCAGCAGCTCGGGGAGAAAGGAGCAGTTCTTC.

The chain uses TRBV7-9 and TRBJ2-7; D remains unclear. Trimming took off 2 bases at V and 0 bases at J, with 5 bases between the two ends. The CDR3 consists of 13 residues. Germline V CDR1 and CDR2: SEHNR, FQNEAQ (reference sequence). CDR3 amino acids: CASSLFSSYEQYF. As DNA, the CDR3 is TGTGCCAGCAGCTTATTCAGCTCCTACGAGCAGTACTTC.

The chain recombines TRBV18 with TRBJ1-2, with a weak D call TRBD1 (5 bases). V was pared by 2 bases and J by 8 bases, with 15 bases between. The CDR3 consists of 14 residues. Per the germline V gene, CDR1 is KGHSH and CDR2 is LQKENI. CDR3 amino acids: CASSPSTEVFGYTF. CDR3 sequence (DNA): TGTGCCAGCTCACCATCGACAGAGGTCTTCGGCTACACCTTC.

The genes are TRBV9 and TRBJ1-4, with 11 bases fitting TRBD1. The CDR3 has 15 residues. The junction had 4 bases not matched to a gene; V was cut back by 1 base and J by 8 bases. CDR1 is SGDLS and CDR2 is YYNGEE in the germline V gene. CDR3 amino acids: CASSVMGQGEEKLFF. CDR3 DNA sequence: TGTGCCAGCAGCGTAATGGGACAGGGGGAGGAAAAACTGTTTTTT.

The CDR3 region has the DNA TGTGCCAGCAGTGCAAGGGGAGGTGAGCAGTTCTTC. It is translated as CASSARGGEQFF. The chain recombines TRBV2 with TRBJ2-1, with D perhaps matching TRBD2 (6 bases). The CDR3 runs to 12 residues. The V end lost 4 bases, the J end lost 9 bases, and 10 bases lay between the germline ends. Germline V gene sequence: CDR1 SNHLY, CDR2 FYNNEI.

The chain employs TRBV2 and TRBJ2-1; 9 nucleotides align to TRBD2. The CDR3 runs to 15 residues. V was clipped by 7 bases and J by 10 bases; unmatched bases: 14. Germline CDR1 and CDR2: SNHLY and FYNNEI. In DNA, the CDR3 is TGTGCCAGCATCTCCCTAGCGGGGACGCGAGTGGAGCAGTTCTTC. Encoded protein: CASISLAGTRVEQFF.

In nucleotides, the CDR3 is TGTGCCAGCAGCTTAGTCCCTAGTATCGAGCAGTACTTC. Residues: CASSLVPSIEQYF. The chain is built from TRBV7-2 and TRBJ2-5; D unclear. The DNA end favors TRBJ2-7, so the J call may be wrong. The germline V gene has CDR1 SGHTA and CDR2 FQGNSA. The CDR3 has 13 amino acids.